The rows below give T cell receptor beta chains drawn from one sample of a study of CD8 T cells in ankylosing spondylitis. TCRdb re-called the 5' RACE reads with MiXCR, one entry per CDR3 protein. The sample includes about 30,000 distinct CDR3 sequences, less than 40% seen only once; the top ten take 35% to 50%. Sequencing was performed on synovial fluid, either unsorted or a sorted T cell fraction (not recorded which). These receptors came from a male donor with ankylosing spondylitis. Both conserved end residues are part of each CDR3. Fields, in order: J gene, clone size, D gene, V gene, CDR3 length, CDR3 protein, CDR3 DNA. The D gene is left open where the match is weak. Clone size is shown for a subset of rows, as once, few, many or a class of expanded clone.

J: TRBJ2-3; size: few; D: .; V: TRBV5-7; length: 18; CDR3: CASSLERDSAIGTDTQYF; DNA: TGTGCCAGCAGCTTGGAGCGGGACAGTGCCATAGGCACAGATACGCAGTATTTT
J: TRBJ2-1; size: .; D: TRBD2; V: TRBV20-1; length: 12; CDR3: CSAWTSMGEQFF; DNA: TGCAGTGCCTGGACTAGCATGGGTGAGCAGTTCTTC
J: TRBJ2-5; size: .; D: TRBD2; V: TRBV10-2; length: 14; CDR3: CASSFSAGYETQYF; DNA: TGCGCCAGCAGCTTTTCAGCGGGATATGAGACCCAGTACTTC
J: TRBJ1-1; size: .; D: .; V: TRBV6-1; length: 17; CDR3: CASSESNWGVTNTEAFF; DNA: TGTGCCAGCAGTGAATCGAATTGGGGGGTCACGAACACTGAAGCTTTCTTT
J: TRBJ1-4; size: many; D: .; V: TRBV3-1; length: 16; CDR3: CASSPMPGATNEKLFF; DNA: TGTGCCAGCAGCCCAATGCCGGGGGCAACTAATGAAAAACTGTTTTTT
J: TRBJ2-5; size: many; D: .; V: TRBV20-1; length: 14; CDR3: CSADPNWAEETQYF; DNA: TGCAGTGCCGACCCCAATTGGGCGGAAGAGACCCAGTACTTC
J: TRBJ2-1; size: .; D: .; V: TRBV7-8; length: 14; CDR3: CASSLVGLLNEQFF; DNA: TGTGCCAGCAGCTTAGTAGGACTACTAAATGAGCAGTTCTTC
J: TRBJ2-7; size: .; D: .; V: TRBV7-8; length: 14; CDR3: CASSLAKGTYEQYF; DNA: TGTGCCAGCAGCTTAGCGAAGGGGACGTACGAGCAGTACTTC
J: TRBJ1-2; size: .; D: TRBD1; V: TRBV2; length: 13; CDR3: CASRGTANYGYTF; DNA: TGTGCCAGCAGGGGGACAGCTAACTATGGCTACACCTTC
J: TRBJ1-5; size: many; D: .; V: TRBV20-1; length: 14; CDR3: CSAPTVDSNQPQHF; DNA: TGCAGTGCTCCCACGGTGGATAGCAATCAGCCCCAGCATTTT
J: TRBJ1-5; size: many; D: .; V: TRBV6-2/TRBV6-3; length: 12; CDR3: CASSTLDQRSHF; DNA: TGTGCCAGCAGTACATTGGACCAGCGTAGTCATTTT
J: TRBJ1-1; size: .; D: .; V: TRBV30; length: 12; CDR3: CAWSVGRSEAFF; DNA: TGTGCCTGGAGTGTAGGCCGCTCTGAAGCTTTCTTT
J: TRBJ2-1; size: few; D: .; V: TRBV2; length: 12; CDR3: CVCPGPKDEQFF; DNA: TGTGTCTGCCCGGGACCCAAAGATGAGCAGTTCTTC
J: TRBJ2-7; size: .; D: .; V: TRBV20-1; length: 13; CDR3: CSARGPLTYEQYF; DNA: TGCAGTGCTAGAGGGCCTCTAACCTACGAGCAGTACTTC
J: TRBJ2-4; size: .; D: .; V: TRBV20-1; length: 15; CDR3: CSARSTVLAKNIQYF; DNA: TGCAGTGCTAGATCGACAGTGCTAGCCAAAAACATTCAGTACTTC
J: TRBJ1-1; size: few; D: TRBD1; V: TRBV6-1; length: 14; CDR3: CASRTGQLNTEAFF; DNA: TGTGCCAGCAGAACGGGACAGTTGAACACTGAAGCTTTCTTT
J: TRBJ2-7; size: many; D: TRBD2; V: TRBV10-1; length: 15; CDR3: CASSERTSGLTKQYF; DNA: TGCGCCAGCAGTGAGAGAACTAGCGGACTTACGAAGCAGTACTTC
J: TRBJ2-6; size: .; D: .; V: TRBV27; length: 16; CDR3: CASSSRESSGANVLTF; DNA: TGTGCCAGCAGTTCACGGGAGAGCTCTGGGGCCAACGTCCTGACTTTC
J: TRBJ1-2; size: .; D: .; V: TRBV5-6; length: 15; CDR3: CASTFGGHLNYGYTF; DNA: TGTGCCAGCACCTTTGGGGGACACCTTAACTATGGCTACACCTTC
J: TRBJ1-2; size: few; D: .; V: TRBV9; length: 12; CDR3: CASSRGGYGYTF; DNA: TGTGCCAGCAGCAGGGGCGGCTATGGCTACACCTTC
J: TRBJ2-1; size: .; D: .; V: TRBV2; length: 11; CDR3: CASRAGGLEVF; DNA: TGTGCCAGCAGGGCCGGGGGTCTGGAGGTCTTC
J: TRBJ1-2; size: many; D: .; V: TRBV7-9; length: 16; CDR3: CASSLGGAQRLPGYTF; DNA: TGTGCCAGCAGCTTAGGGGGGGCGCAAAGACTCCCGGGCTACACCTTC
J: TRBJ2-5; size: .; D: .; V: TRBV27; length: 14; CDR3: CASSFVGGGETQYF; DNA: TGTGCCAGCAGTTTCGTCGGAGGCGGGGAGACCCAGTACTTC
J: TRBJ2-7; size: .; D: .; V: TRBV20-1; length: 15; CDR3: CSSREGTGSSYEQYF; DNA: TGCAGTTCCCGGGAGGGGACAGGCAGCTCCTACGAGCAGTACTTC
J: TRBJ2-5; size: few; D: TRBD2; V: TRBV5-1; length: 16; CDR3: CASSLDRREDQETQYF; DNA: TGCGCCAGCAGCTTGGATAGGCGGGAGGACCAAGAGACCCAGTACTTC
J: TRBJ2-1; size: once; D: .; V: TRBV6-2/TRBV6-3; length: 14; CDR3: CASRGLARYNEQFF; DNA: TGTGCCAGCAGGGGACTCGCGAGGTACAATGAGCAGTTCTTC
J: TRBJ1-1; size: .; D: .; V: TRBV12-3/TRBV12-4; length: 18; CDR3: CAFSLPIKLHPINTEAFF; DNA: TGTGCCTTCAGTCTACCCATAAAATTACACCCGATTAACACTGAAGCTTTCTTT
J: TRBJ2-1; size: .; D: TRBD2; V: TRBV12-3/TRBV12-4; length: 18; CDR3: CASKPTSGRRSQIDEQFF; DNA: TGTGCCAGCAAACCGACTAGCGGGAGAAGATCCCAGATCGATGAGCAGTTCTTC
J: TRBJ2-1; size: .; D: .; V: TRBV3-1; length: 16; CDR3: CASSQDRVAGEDEQFF; DNA: TGTGCCAGCAGCCAAGATCGGGTAGCTGGAGAGGATGAGCAGTTCTTC
J: TRBJ2-1; size: many; D: TRBD2; V: TRBV27; length: 13; CDR3: CASTLAGGDEQFF; DNA: TGTGCCAGCACCCTAGCGGGAGGCGATGAGCAGTTCTTC
J: TRBJ2-1; size: medium-sized; D: .; V: TRBV20-1; length: 13; CDR3: CSARDGGRDEQFF; DNA: TGCAGTGCTAGAGATGGTGGGCGGGATGAGCAGTTCTTC
J: TRBJ2-7; size: once; D: .; V: TRBV20-1; length: 13; CDR3: CSANIFGSYEQYF; DNA: TGCAGTGCCAATATTTTCGGATCCTACGAGCAGTACTTC
J: TRBJ2-2; size: .; D: TRBD1; V: TRBV15; length: 16; CDR3: CATSRKRQGRTGELFF; DNA: TGTGCCACCAGCAGAAAACGACAGGGTAGAACCGGGGAGCTGTTTTTT
J: TRBJ2-7; size: .; D: .; V: TRBV6-1; length: 13; CDR3: CASSGGETYEQYF; DNA: TGTGCCAGCAGTGGGGGGGAGACTTACGAGCAGTACTTC
J: TRBJ2-2; size: few; D: TRBD1; V: TRBV24-1; length: 16; CDR3: CATSAPGTGFSGELFF; DNA: TGTGCCACCAGTGCCCCCGGGACAGGGTTTTCCGGGGAGCTGTTTTTT
J: TRBJ1-5; size: many; D: .; V: TRBV7-9; length: 13; CDR3: CASSSGREQPQHF; DNA: TGTGCCAGCAGCTCGGGCCGGGAACAGCCCCAGCATTTT
J: TRBJ2-1; size: few; D: .; V: TRBV7-8; length: 17; CDR3: CASRETQAVSSYNEQFF; DNA: TGTGCCAGCAGAGAAACCCAGGCGGTGAGCTCCTACAATGAGCAGTTCTTC
J: TRBJ1-1; size: many; D: .; V: TRBV4-2; length: 14; CDR3: CASSQDWIRTEAFF; DNA: TGTGCCAGCAGCCAAGATTGGATCCGGACTGAAGCTTTCTTT
J: TRBJ1-1; size: many; D: .; V: TRBV7-8; length: 16; CDR3: CASSPEGGWGNTEAFF; DNA: TGTGCCAGCAGCCCAGAGGGGGGCTGGGGGAACACTGAAGCTTTCTTT
J: TRBJ1-5; size: many; D: TRBD1; V: TRBV7-8; length: 15; CDR3: CASRLSTGRNQPQHF; DNA: TGTGCCAGCAGACTATCGACAGGGCGTAATCAGCCCCAGCATTTT
J: TRBJ2-3; size: many; D: TRBD2; V: TRBV28; length: 18; CDR3: CASSFYSTSGSSTDTQYF; DNA: TGTGCCAGCAGTTTTTACTCCACTAGCGGCTCTAGCACAGATACGCAGTATTTT
J: TRBJ2-3; size: few; D: TRBD1; V: TRBV7-8; length: 16; CDR3: CASSFLTGEYTDTQYF; DNA: TGTGCCAGCAGCTTCTTGACAGGGGAGTACACAGATACGCAGTATTTT
J: TRBJ1-5; size: .; D: .; V: TRBV27; length: 13; CDR3: CASSLNKNQPQHF; DNA: TGTGCCAGCAGTTTAAACAAGAATCAGCCCCAGCATTTT
J: TRBJ1-1; size: .; D: .; V: TRBV5-5; length: 17; CDR3: CASSLEPPWGRNTEAFF; DNA: TGTGCCAGCAGCTTGGAACCCCCTTGGGGCCGGAACACTGAAGCTTTCTTT
J: TRBJ2-1; size: .; D: TRBD1; V: TRBV20-1; length: 15; CDR3: CSATNRDRVINEQFF; DNA: TGCAGTGCTACCAACCGGGACAGGGTAATCAATGAGCAGTTCTTC
J: TRBJ1-1; size: .; D: .; V: TRBV27; length: 16; CDR3: CASSPTPLGMNTEAFF; DNA: TGTGCCAGCAGTCCAACTCCCCTCGGGATGAACACTGAAGCTTTCTTT
J: TRBJ1-2; size: .; D: .; V: TRBV15; length: 9; CDR3: CAVLGGYTF; DNA: TGTGCGGTCTTGGGGGGCTACACCTTC
J: TRBJ1-1; size: few; D: .; V: TRBV2; length: 12; CDR3: CASSPSRGEAFF; DNA: TGTGCCAGCAGTCCCAGCCGGGGTGAAGCTTTCTTT
J: TRBJ1-5; size: few; D: .; V: TRBV11-2; length: 14; CDR3: CASSPRYSNQPQHF; DNA: TGTGCCAGCAGCCCCCGATATAGCAATCAGCCCCAGCATTTT
J: TRBJ1-2; size: .; D: .; V: TRBV29-1; length: 13; CDR3: CSVDPTRIYGYTF; DNA: TGCAGCGTTGACCCTACAAGGATTTATGGCTACACCTTC
J: TRBJ2-1; size: many; D: TRBD2; V: TRBV28; length: 17; CDR3: CASSLLAGGGIGTEQFF; DNA: TGTGCCAGCAGTTTGCTAGCGGGAGGGGGGATTGGAACCGAGCAGTTCTTC